The source of this TCR beta chain is a study of CD8 T cells in Susac syndrome. Random hexamers primed reverse transcription of about 0.5 to 1 ug RNA. The authors amplified TCR beta CDR3 across 54 Vbeta and 13 Jbeta using immunoSEQ multiplex PCR. TCRdb re-called the immunoSEQ multiplex PCR reads with MiXCR, one entry per CDR3 protein. The data contain approximately 200,000 distinct CDR3 sequences, 80% to 95% of them singletons. This clonotype was counted a single time. The multiple sclerosis control group consisted of treatment-naive patients whose relapsing-remitting disease, which was either stable or active, fulfilled revised McDonald criteria. Germline V lookup: CDR1 MNHEY, CDR2 SMNVEV (reference sequence). Trimming left V 2 bases short and J 5 bases short, with 10 bases between. The CDR3 loop spans 13 amino acids.

The TCR sequence derives from a human donor with multiple sclerosis. Sequenced material: CD8+ T cells from PBMCs. The chain uses TRBV27 and TRBJ2-7; no firm D call. The CDR3 DNA reads as TGTGCCAGCAGTTTAAATTACCTTGACGAGCAGTACTTC. Protein sequence: CASSLNYLDEQYF.